This T cell receptor beta chain was observed in a study of shared T cell receptors in the human thymus (dated by TCRdb to the early 2020s). About the study as a whole: The study examined how the human thymus generates shared, self-reactive T-cell receptor alpha chains.

Preparation of the library involved the immunoSEQ multiplex PCR assay. TCRdb took this table from immuneACCESS and kept in-frame rearrangements with V and J called. Such tables lack part of the clones; where checked against another copy, unresolved V genes explain under half of the gap, and the rest is unexplained. In all, the sample holds hundreds of thousands of clones, and about 84% of those were seen once. Roughly 0.013% of the sample comes from the top ten. Comments on this clone: Its antigen has not been determined. It has no much larger one-base neighbor in the sample; base qualities were not kept.

At the junction V is shortened by 5 bases and J by 6 bases, with 10 bases in between. The germline V gene encodes CDR1 SGHNT and CDR2 YENEEA. The CDR3 numbers 12 residues from cysteine through phenylalanine. Only the CDR3 region is kept as DNA, spanning 36 bases read in frame from base 1. These sequences were also reported in another study, on human thymus T cells. As that second study puts it: The donors were immunologically healthy infants in Finland who had open corrective cardiac surgery for congenital heart defects. Thymus tissue was collected as surgical resects that were removed during corrective cardiac surgery. Usage of V and J gene segments appeared to be biased in both the thymic and the peripheral blood repertoires. The related research reported highly overlapping thymic TCR repertoires among unrelated individuals. The study described the TCR alpha and beta repertoires in under 10 infant thymus samples and a few matching peripheral blood samples. Donor ages ranged from 7 to 244 days, and the cohort comprised 5 to 7 male and a couple of female infants. After being mechanically released from the tissue, thymocytes were kept at -70 degrees C in pellets of about 9-32 million cells. A QIAsymphony instrument was used to extract genomic DNA from frozen cell pellets. TCRB and TCRAD loci were amplified from a standardized quantity of quality-controlled genomic DNA using the immunoSEQ multiplex PCR assay. The V(D)J region was spanned by amplicons of a length sufficient to cover the CDR3 and to identify V and J genes. The commercial immunoSEQ service was used to sequence amplicons on an Illumina platform. Primer bias and sequencing errors were corrected using previously described methods, and TCRAD and TCRB definitions followed the IMGT database. Repertoires were analysed with immunoSEQ Analyzer 3.0 and VDJTools, covering basic statistics, V/J segment usage, diversity estimates, rarefaction and pairwise overlap. Diversity was estimated with Chao1, ChaoE, Efron-Thisted, Shannon and inverse Simpson indices, and also on datasets down-sampled to the smallest sample. Repertoire overlap was assessed by strict matching of CDR3 nucleotide sequence, V gene and J gene, and clustering was done by Jaccard-based multidimensional scaling. Thymus samples yielded on average approximately 860,000 unique TCRB clonotypes, compared with 70,000 to 85,000 from blood samples.

The rearrangement combines TRBV11-3 with TRBJ1-2; a tentative D call is TRBD1 (5 bases match). This clonotype was obtained from a boy less than two years old with a congenital heart defect. Donor details come from another sample of the same person, matched by shared clones. The sequencing input was thymocytes. The sequence in DNA is TGTGCCAGCAGCCTCAGGGAGGATGGCTACACCTTC. It translates as CASSLREDGYTF.